This TCR beta chain is from a study of response to subunit inactivated influenza vaccine. Study-level results: It was the authors' suggestion that each seasonal influenza vaccination recruits few new T cells.

A note on this clonotype: Its target is not known.

Per the germline V gene, CDR1 is SGHVS and CDR2 is FQNEAQ. Deletions cut 6 bases from V and 5 bases from J, with 17 bases between. This CDR3 contains 15 residues. TCRdb used MiXCR to reprocess the RT-PCR reads, holding one entry per CDR3 protein. The sample carries about half a million distinct CDR3 sequences, 25% recorded once. This TCR came from a man between 45 and 60 years old who received an inactivated influenza vaccine. The gene calls are TRBV7-8 and TRBJ2-1, with no clear D. The sample consisted of CD4+ T cells sorted from PBMCs, taken about 5 days after vaccination. The CDR3 here is CASSPRAGFHNEQFF. The CDR3 nucleotides read TGTGCCAGCAGTCCACGGGCTGGCTTCCACAATGAGCAGTTCTTC.